The 20 T cell receptor beta chains in this list originate from one sample, sequenced in a study of blood T cells in healthy people across ages. The authors ran a second PCR of about 6 to 11 cycles using a sample-barcoded 5' primer and a J-beta primer mix. MiXCR, applied by TCRdb to the 5' RACE reads, yields one record per CDR3 protein. The data show approximately 1.5 million distinct CDR3 sequences, around 36% seen once. Sample: blood. Source of these receptors: a woman between 25 and 40 years old in good health.

The rearrangement uses TRBV7-3 and TRBJ2-1; 8 nucleotides agree with TRBD2. The CDR3 consists of 15 residues. The germline gives CDR1 SGHTA, CDR2 FQGTGA. V trimming: 5 bases; J trimming: 7 bases; junction bases outside the gene matches: 10. The CDR3 DNA follows: TGTGCCAGCAGCCCCGGGATCGGGAGGGATAATGAGCAGTTCTTC. This codes for CASSPGIGRDNEQFF.

This clonotype was observed a handful of times. The CDR3, as DNA: TGCAGTGCTAGTAGGACATATGGCTACACCTTC. Encoded protein: CSASRTYGYTF. The genes are TRBV20-1 and TRBJ1-2; D is perhaps TRBD1 (5 bases). CDR3 length: 11 amino acids. Germline V gene sequence: CDR1 DFQATT, CDR2 SNEGSKA (reference sequence). V lost 3 bases and J lost 5, with 7 bases in between.

In its sample, this clonotype was seen a few times. The chain has TRBV7-8 and TRBJ1-5; D call uncertain. Trimming removed 2 bases at V and 9 bases at J, with 23 bases between. Germline CDR1 is SGHVS and CDR2 is FQNEAQ. The CDR3 extends over 17 amino acids. The CDR3 loop reads CASSLRASGPVIWPQHF. CDR3 in DNA: TGTGCCAGCAGCTTAAGGGCCTCAGGTCCCGTGATCTGGCCCCAGCATTTT.

The chain has TRBV13 and TRBJ2-5; 8 nucleotides align to TRBD2. With 4 bases clipped from V and 5 bases from J, the junction kept 15 bases outside the gene matches. CDR1 is PRHDT and CDR2 is FYEKMQ in the germline V gene (reference sequence). The length of the CDR3 is 17 residues. CDR3 sequence: CASSSSPLAGYSETQYF. DNA of the CDR3: TGTGCCAGCAGCTCCTCCCCCTTAGCGGGGTATAGCGAGACCCAGTACTTC. Complete variable domain (other parts from reference TRBV13 and TRBJ2-5): AAGVIQSPRHLIKEKRETATLKCYPIPRHDTVYWYQQGPGQDPQFLISFYEKMQSDKGSIPDRFSAQQFSDYHSELNMSSLELGDSALYFCASSSSPLAGYSETQYFGPGTRLLVL.

This chain connects TRBV12-3 or TRBV12-4 to TRBJ2-5; TRBD1 aligns across 9 bases. The CDR3 is made up of 16 amino acids. Unmatched junction bases numbered 7, after V lost 1 base and J lost 4 bases. The CDR3 loop reads CASSLGGQGYGETQYF. In DNA, the CDR3 is TGTGCCAGCAGTTTAGGGGGACAGGGATATGGAGAGACCCAGTACTTC.

The rearrangement links TRBV7-6 to TRBJ1-1; the D gene is possibly TRBD1 (5 bases). The germline CDR1 and CDR2 sequences are SGHVS and FNYEAQ. V lost 1 base and J lost 0, with 12 bases in between. This CDR3 has 16 amino acids. CDR3 amino acids: CASSLGWGVMNTEAFF. CDR3 nucleotide sequence: TGTGCCAGCAGCTTAGGATGGGGGGTCATGAACACTGAAGCTTTCTTT.

The chain couples TRBV5-1 to TRBJ1-3; no reliable D call. Germline V gene lookup returns CDR1 SGHRS and CDR2 YFSETQ. Trimming removed 3 bases from V and 3 bases from J, with 10 bases in between. The CDR3 sequence is 14 residues long. CDR3 DNA sequence: TGCGCCAGCAGCTGGGAGGCAGTTGGAAACACCATATATTTT. Residues: CASSWEAVGNTIYF.

This clonotype was recorded many times. This sequence joins TRBV5-1 and TRBJ2-7, with D unresolved. V shed 0 bases and J shed 6 bases, with 7 bases lying between them. CDR3 length equals 12 residues. Germline CDR1 and CDR2: SGHRS and YFSETQ. The CDR3 sequence: CASSLEGIEQYF. CDR3 DNA sequence: TGCGCCAGCAGCTTGGAAGGTATCGAGCAGTACTTC.

CDR3 loop: CAWTSGEQETQYF. The CDR3 DNA reads as TGTGCCTGGACTAGCGGGGAACAAGAGACCCAGTACTTC. V is TRBV30 and J is TRBJ2-5, with 9 bases identical to TRBD2. Germline lookup yields CDR1 GTSNPN and CDR2 SVGIG (reference sequence). V shed 4 bases and J 2 bases; nucleotides not matched to a gene: 2. This CDR3 is 13 amino acids long.

This clonotype was observed a few times. The rearrangement uses TRBV12-3 or TRBV12-4 and TRBJ1-4; maybe TRBD1 (5 bases). V was clipped by 3 bases and J by 0 bases, with 11 bases between them. The CDR3 has 16 residues. This chain's CDR3 is CASSLIRGATNEKLFF. CDR3 sequence (DNA): TGTGCCAGCAGTTTGATAAGGGGAGCAACTAATGAAAAACTGTTTTTT.

This chain links TRBV2 with TRBJ1-1; D unresolved. The V end lost 8 bases, the J end lost 0 bases, and 7 bases lay between the germline ends. Per the germline V gene, CDR1 is SNHLY and CDR2 is FYNNEI. There are 12 residues in the CDR3. The CDR3 region has the DNA TGTGCCAGCGGACGATTGAACACTGAAGCTTTCTTT. Its translation is CASGRLNTEAFF.

This clonotype was seen only a few times. A much larger clone lies one base from this, so it may be a read error. The chain links TRBV29-1 to TRBJ2-1; the D gene is possibly TRBD2 (5 bases). With the DNA end fitting TRBJ2-7 better, the J assignment may be wrong. Germline V gene sequence: CDR1 SQVTM, CDR2 ANQGSEA. CDR3 length equals 11 residues. The CDR3 DNA sequence: TGCAGCGTTGATACTAGTCATGAGCAGTACTTC. It translates to CSVDTSHEQYF.

This clonotype was counted between two and nine times. The CDR3 loop is CASSSSGGAGTQYF. DNA of the CDR3: TGTGCCAGCAGCTCTAGCGGGGGGGCGGGGACCCAGTACTTC. The chain has TRBV11-2 and TRBJ2-5, with 12 nucleotides matching TRBD2. This CDR3 spans 14 amino acids. The V gene end was trimmed by 4 bases and the J gene end by 7 bases; junction bases not matched to a gene: 4. The V gene's germline CDR1 is SGHAT and CDR2 FQNNGV. The entire variable domain, with the rest obtained from reference TRBV11-2 and TRBJ2-5, is as follows: EAGVAQSPRYKIIEKRQSVAFWCNPISGHATLYWYQQILGQGPKLLIQFQNNGVVDDSQLPKDRFSAERLKGVDSTLKIQPAKLEDSAVYLCASSSSGGAGTQYFGPGTRLLVL.

This clonotype came up many times. The chain uses TRBV7-2 and TRBJ2-7; D gene ambiguous. Germline CDR1 is SGHTA and CDR2 is FQGNSA. The V end was cut by 4 bases, the J end by 4 bases, with 11 bases between. The CDR3 has 13 amino acids. The CDR3 region is CASSSNQQYEQYF. The CDR3 bases are TGTGCCAGCAGCTCAAACCAGCAATACGAGCAGTACTTC.

The V gene is TRBV20-1, the J gene TRBJ2-7, with 10 bases fitting TRBD2. J gave up 2 bases and V 1 base, and 5 bases lay outside the gene matches. The CDR3 is 15 residues long. Germline V lookup: CDR1 DFQATT, CDR2 SNEGSKA (reference sequence). The CDR3 DNA reads TGCAGTGCTAGAGGAAGGCTAGCGGGGGCCTACGAGCAGTACTTC. Translating gives CSARGRLAGAYEQYF.

The rearrangement links TRBV20-1 to TRBJ2-5; maybe TRBD1 (5 bases). The J call may be in error: the DNA end matches TRBJ2-7 better. CDR1 and CDR2 (germline): DFQATT, SNEGSKA (reference sequence). The CDR3 runs to 12 residues. The CDR3 sequence: CSAPPQGDEQYF. In DNA form, the CDR3 reads TGCAGTGCTCCACCACAAGGGGACGAGCAGTACTTC.

This clonotype was counted between two and nine times. The V gene is TRBV29-1, the J gene TRBJ2-2, with 8 positions matching TRBD1. Germline values: CDR1 SQVTM, CDR2 ANQGSEA. The length of the CDR3 is 14 residues. The ends lost 5 bases at V and 1 base at J; junction bases unmatched: 3. CDR3 nucleotide sequence: TGCAGCGTTACGGGACAGGTGAACACCGGGGAGCTGTTTTTT. Its protein is CSVTGQVNTGELFF.

The chain employs TRBV5-5 and TRBJ2-1; D perhaps matches TRBD2 (5 bases). Looked up from germline, CDR1 is SGHKS and CDR2 is YYEKEE (reference sequence). The CDR3 spans 18 residues. The V end was cut by 4 bases, the J end by 2 bases, with 22 bases between. The CDR3 bases are TGTGCCAGCAGCCCCCCCCGTGGCAGTTCTAGCCCCTACAATGAGCAGTTCTTC. It codes for CASSPPRGSSSPYNEQFF.

The V and J genes are TRBV7-9 and TRBJ2-5, with 11 bases that match TRBD2. This CDR3 has 18 residues. V was clipped by 2 bases and J by 1 base; unmatched bases: 9. Looked up from germline, CDR1 is SEHNR and CDR2 is FQNEAQ (reference sequence). The CDR3 protein is CASSLRAVGLAGQETQYF. In nucleotides, the CDR3 is TGTGCCAGCAGCTTAAGGGCGGTAGGACTAGCGGGCCAAGAGACCCAGTACTTC.

The genes are TRBV29-1 and TRBJ1-2; D remains unclear. CDR1 SQVTM and CDR2 ANQGSEA come from the germline V gene. Trimming stripped 1 base from V and 8 bases from J, with 8 bases between. The CDR3 extends over 11 amino acids. The CDR3 nucleotides read TGCAGCGTTGAAGTGGGGAGAGGCTACACCTTC. This gives the protein CSVEVGRGYTF.